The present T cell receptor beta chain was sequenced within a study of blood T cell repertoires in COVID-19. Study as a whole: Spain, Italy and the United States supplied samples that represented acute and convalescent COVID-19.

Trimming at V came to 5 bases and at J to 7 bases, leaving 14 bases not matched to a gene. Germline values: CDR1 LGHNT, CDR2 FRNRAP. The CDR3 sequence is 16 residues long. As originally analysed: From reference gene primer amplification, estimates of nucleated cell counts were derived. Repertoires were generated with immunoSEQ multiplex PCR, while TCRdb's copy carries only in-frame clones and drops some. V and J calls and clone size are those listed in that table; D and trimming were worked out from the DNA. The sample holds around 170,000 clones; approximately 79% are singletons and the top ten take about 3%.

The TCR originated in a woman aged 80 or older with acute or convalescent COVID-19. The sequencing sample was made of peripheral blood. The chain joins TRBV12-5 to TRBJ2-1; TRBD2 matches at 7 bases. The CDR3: CASGPPGAGDINEQFF. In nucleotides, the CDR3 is TGTGCTAGTGGTCCCCCCGGGGCGGGAGATATAAATGAGCAGTTCTTC.